Sequencing of this T cell receptor (beta chain) was carried out in a study of cytomegalovirus exposure and HLA in healthy donors. Vbeta (60) and Jbeta (13) primers were used in the PCR. The data were produced by immunoSEQ multiplex PCR, yet TCRdb's version contains in-frame clones alone and is incomplete. The table includes about 140,000 clones, 80% detected once. Points from the study as a whole: There were some 150 TCR beta chains listed as cytomegalovirus-associated. Presence/absence analyses supposed approximately even sequencing depth among donors.

This CDR3 has 15 residues. Germline loops: CDR1 MNHNS, CDR2 SASEGT. The ends were cut back, 6 bases at V and 1 base at J, with 15 bases in the middle. This clone was counted only a few times. Its cognate antigen is unknown. Sequenced input: PBMCs. The clonotype comes from a man aged 35 to 55 in good health and CMV-seropositive. The rearrangement uses TRBV6-1 and TRBJ1-1; D is unresolved. The CDR3 DNA reads as TGTGCCAGCAGCCAACTGTTCAAAGCGAACACTGAAGCTTTCTTT. Protein sequence: CASSQLFKANTEAFF.